Listed below are T cell receptor beta chains from one sample, sequenced in a study of T-cell reconstitution after alpha-beta-depleted transplantation in children. A single record per CDR3 protein comes from TCRdb applying MiXCR to the PCR reads. This table has some 95,000 distinct CDR3 sequences, less than 25% appearing once. The sequences come from PBMCs, collected before TCRalphabeta/CD19-depleted stem cell transplant. These TCRs come from a boy aged 2 to 10 with acute lymphoblastic leukemia, due to receive a stem cell transplant. Each CDR3 is given without its conserved first and last residue. Fields, in order: CDR3 length, V gene, J gene, CDR3 protein.

14	TRBV9	TRBJ2-1	ASSANSATNSLEQF
12	TRBV29-1	TRBJ2-1	SVDSSGAYNEQF
14	TRBV5-1	TRBJ2-3	ASSLLAEGLADTQY
12	TRBV20-1	TRBJ1-6	SASSAGTFSPLH
11	TRBV27	TRBJ2-5	ASSLRYQETQY
10	TRBV20-1	TRBJ1-1	SATPFRTEAF
12	TRBV7-2	TRBJ2-4	ASSLGVSEGVQY
14	TRBV2	TRBJ2-3	ASSELAGEFTDTQY
14	TRBV28	TRBJ2-1	ASSYTRGGAYNEQF
16	TRBV4-3	TRBJ2-2	ASSQERGARAATGELF
10	TRBV5-1	TRBJ2-7	ASSFNRYEQY
9	TRBV6-4	TRBJ2-1	ASLGWNEQF
11	TRBV20-1	TRBJ1-5	SASLTAVQPQH
13	TRBV9	TRBJ1-5	ASSTGQGRDQPQH
14	TRBV11-2	TRBJ1-3	ASSLSTGQAGNTIY
14	TRBV28	TRBJ2-1	ASLVGGGANYNEQF
15	TRBV19	TRBJ1-5	ASSSGTLIYSNQPQH
13	TRBV12-3/TRBV12-4	TRBJ1-2	ASSFNGGAGYGYT
11	TRBV20-1	TRBJ2-1	SAPVPSLDEQF
11	TRBV6-1	TRBJ1-5	ASSRQQNQPQH
13	TRBV5-1	TRBJ2-7	ASSFIAEGPGEQY
11	TRBV20-1	TRBJ2-7	SARVPPSYEQY